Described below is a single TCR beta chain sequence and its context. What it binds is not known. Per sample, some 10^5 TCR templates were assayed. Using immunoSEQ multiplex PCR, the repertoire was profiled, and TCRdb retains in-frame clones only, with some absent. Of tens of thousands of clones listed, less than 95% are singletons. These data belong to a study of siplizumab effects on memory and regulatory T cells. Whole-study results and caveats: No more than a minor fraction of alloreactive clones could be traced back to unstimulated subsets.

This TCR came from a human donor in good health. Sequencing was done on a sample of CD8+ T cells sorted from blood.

This CDR3 reads CASSSIYPDTQYF. The CDR3 region has the DNA TGTGCCAGCAGTTCCATCTACCCCGATACGCAGTATTTT. The chain couples TRBV6-5 to TRBJ2-3, with D unresolved. Germline V gene sequence: CDR1 MNHEY, CDR2 SVGAGI. Trimming cost V 4 bases and J 6 bases, with 11 bases left between them. The CDR3 length is 13 residues.